This passage covers 27 T cell receptor beta chains from one sample sequenced in a study of patients and donors after allogeneic stem cell transplantation (TCRdb year 2020). Library preparation used RT-PCR. Sequencer: NextSeq 550. TCRdb reprocessed the public reads (quality trimming at Q25 with fastp, clone calling with MiXCR) and kept in-frame beta chains. Merged by CDR3 protein, the rows form single entries marked with the most common genes and DNA. The table for this sample lists approximately 170,000 distinct CDR3 sequences; 24% of them were counted only once. The ten largest clones capture more than 25% of the sample. Sequences were obtained from blood, either unsorted or a sorted T cell fraction (not recorded which). These receptors were obtained from a human donor who was either an allogeneic HSCT recipient or a stem cell or donor lymphocyte infusion donor (not recorded which). It is not recorded whose cells these are; they may come from a transplant donor.

V usage is TRBV20-1 and J usage is TRBJ2-1, with D maybe TRBD2 (6 bases). Trimming shortened V by 5 bases and J by 1 base, and 15 bases separated the two germline ends. The CDR3 runs to 15 residues. Germline V gene lookup returns CDR1 DFQATT and CDR2 SNEGSKA (reference sequence). DNA of the CDR3: TGCAGTGCTTTGGGACTCGAGGCATCCTACAATGAGCAGTTCTTC. It specifies CSALGLEASYNEQFF.

The rearrangement links TRBV29-1 to TRBJ2-5; TRBD1 is a possible D gene (5 bases). V gave up 1 base and J gave up 3 bases, with 9 bases separating them. There are 13 residues in the CDR3. CDR1 and CDR2 (germline): SQVTM, ANQGSEA. The CDR3: CSVEGLGEETQYF. The DNA for the CDR3 is TGCAGCGTTGAAGGTTTAGGGGAAGAGACCCAGTACTTC.

This clonotype was recorded a few times. The chain employs TRBV19 and TRBJ1-5; perhaps TRBD1 as D (6 bases). V shed 10 bases and J shed 6 bases, with 25 bases lying between them. There are 16 residues in the CDR3. Per the germline V gene, CDR1 is LNHDA and CDR2 is SQIVND (reference sequence). Here the CDR3 reads CAIHRYVAGGGQPQHF. CDR3 in DNA: TGTGCCATTCATAGATATGTCGCGGGGGGCGGTCAGCCCCAGCATTTT.

This clonotype appeared a few times. This chain connects TRBV4-1 to TRBJ1-1; D uncertain. The V gene lost 0 bases and the J gene lost 0 bases, with 8 bases spanning the gap. Germline CDR1 is MGHRA and CDR2 is YSYEKL. The CDR3 sequence is 15 residues long. The CDR3 nucleotides are TGCGCCAGCAGCCAAGATCAAGATCTGAACACTGAAGCTTTCTTT. The encoded protein is CASSQDQDLNTEAFF.

The chain's CDR3 is CASSRISEAFF. The CDR3 DNA follows: TGTGCCAGCAGCCGAATATCCGAAGCTTTCTTT. The chain recombines TRBV4-2 with TRBJ1-1; D call uncertain. The CDR3 spans 11 residues. Germline V gene data show CDR1 as LGHNA and CDR2 as YNFKEQ. Deletions cut 4 bases from V and 8 bases from J, with 8 bases between.

The rearrangement uses TRBV7-9 and TRBJ2-7, with D maybe TRBD1 (6 bases). Germline V lookup: CDR1 SEHNR, CDR2 FQNEAQ (reference sequence). The CDR3 sequence is 12 residues long. V gave up 5 bases and J gave up 4 bases, with 9 bases separating them. The DNA of the CDR3 is TGTGCCAGCAGCAGGACAGCATACGAGCAGTACTTC. Its protein product is CASSRTAYEQYF.

The genes are TRBV25-1 and TRBJ1-3; D remains ambiguous. Germline V gene sequence: CDR1 MGHDK, CDR2 SYGVNS. The V and J ends lost 7 bases and 3 bases respectively, with 31 bases between them. The CDR3 consists of 20 residues. As DNA, the CDR3 is TGTGCCAGCACAACCAGCAGTTTAGAAGGATTGGCCGCCAATGGAAACACCATATATTTT. Protein: CASTTSSLEGLAANGNTIYF.

In its sample, this clonotype was seen a few times. V is TRBV24-1 and J is TRBJ2-1, with no clear D. This CDR3 has 13 amino acids. The germline CDR1 and CDR2 sequences are KGHDR and SFDVKD. Trimming removed 4 bases from V and 7 bases from J, with 10 bases in between. The CDR3, as DNA: TGTGCCACCAGTGACTCTGACTTGAATGAGCAGTTCTTC. Protein: CATSDSDLNEQFF.

The chain uses TRBV30 and TRBJ2-3; 7 bases agree with TRBD1. CDR3 length: 15 amino acids. Trimming at V came to 3 bases and at J to 2 bases, leaving 8 bases not matched to a gene. Germline values: CDR1 GTSNPN, CDR2 SVGIG (reference sequence). CDR3 sequence (DNA): TGTGCCTGGAGCATAGGGACAGTGCTCACAGATACGCAGTATTTT. Translation: CAWSIGTVLTDTQYF.

The chain has TRBV4-3 and TRBJ2-2, with D possibly matching TRBD2 (6 bases). Trimming pared 4 bases from V and 8 bases from J, leaving 23 bases between. Looked up from germline, CDR1 is LGHNA and CDR2 is YSLEER. This CDR3 has 17 amino acids. The CDR3 here is CASSLQAPGLHSGELFF. The CDR3 region has the DNA TGCGCCAGCAGCCTCCAAGCCCCGGGACTTCATTCTGGGGAGCTGTTTTTT.

The chain has TRBV27 and TRBJ2-7; TRBD1 is a possible D gene (6 bases). V lost 7 bases and J 0 bases, leaving 19 bases between the germline ends. CDR1 is MNHEY, CDR2 SMNVEV, per germline (reference sequence). This CDR3 comprises 16 residues. CDR3 nucleotide sequence: TGTGCCAGCACCCGTTCTGTGTACAGGGCCTCCTACGAGCAGTACTTC. Residues: CASTRSVYRASYEQYF.

The rearrangement links TRBV19 to TRBJ2-7, with D possibly TRBD2 on 7 matching bases. V lost 5 bases and J 2 bases, leaving 13 bases between the germline ends. The germline gives CDR1 LNHDA, CDR2 SQIVND (reference sequence). The CDR3 totals 14 residues. The CDR3 DNA reads TGTGCCAGTAGTCTTAGGCGGGGGCCCTACGAGCAGTACTTC. It codes for CASSLRRGPYEQYF.

V is TRBV7-2 and J is TRBJ1-2; D is ambiguous. Trimming left V 2 bases short and J 2 bases short, with 9 bases between. The CDR3 length is 14 residues. The V gene's germline CDR1 is SGHTA and CDR2 FQGNSA. DNA of the CDR3: TGTGCCAGCAGCTTATCGGCGGGAAACTATGGCTACACCTTC. Protein sequence: CASSLSAGNYGYTF.

This clonotype was counted a few times. This chain joins TRBV12-3 or TRBV12-4 and TRBJ2-1; 8 nucleotides match TRBD2. J was trimmed by 5 bases and V by 4 bases; bases with no gene match: 7. The CDR3 is 15 amino acids. The CDR3 region is CASSWGLAGHNEQFF. The CDR3 DNA follows: TGTGCCAGCAGTTGGGGGTTAGCGGGACACAATGAGCAGTTCTTC.

The chain is built from TRBV4-2 and TRBJ2-5, with unresolved D. The CDR3 length is 14 residues. Per germline, CDR1 LGHNA and CDR2 YNFKEQ. V lost 4 bases, J lost 5 bases, and 14 bases lay in between. CDR3 region: CASSPADPWETQYF. The DNA for the CDR3 is TGTGCCAGCAGCCCCGCGGATCCTTGGGAGACCCAGTACTTC.

A few counts support this clonotype. The rearrangement uses TRBV6-5 and TRBJ1-1; D not resolved. Trimming pared 6 bases from V and 1 base from J, leaving 18 bases between. This CDR3 comprises 16 residues. The germline V gene encodes CDR1 MNHEY and CDR2 SVGAGI. The CDR3, as DNA: TGTGCCAGCAGCCACACAATTTTAGACACGAACACTGAAGCTTTCTTT. Its translation: CASSHTILDTNTEAFF.

The chain combines TRBV7-2 with TRBJ2-3; the D is unclear. V was clipped by 4 bases and J by 6 bases, with 29 bases between them. This CDR3 region has 19 residues. CDR1 is SGHTA and CDR2 is FQGNSA in the germline V gene. In nucleotides, the CDR3 is TGTGCCAGCAGCTCCCGCGGACGGGCCGTGGGATGGTTTGAGGATACGCAGTATTTT. Amino acid sequence: CASSSRGRAVGWFEDTQYF.

The rearrangement uses TRBV6-2 or TRBV6-3 and TRBJ1-2; 8 positions agree with TRBD1. The length of the CDR3 is 15 residues. The ends lost 6 bases at V and 3 bases at J; junction bases unmatched: 9. The V gene's germline CDR1 is MNHEY and CDR2 SVGEGT. The CDR3 loop reads CASRAPDRGDYGYTF. As DNA, the CDR3 is TGTGCCAGCAGGGCCCCCGACAGGGGCGACTATGGCTACACCTTC.

The V gene is TRBV20-1, the J gene TRBJ1-1; D not certain. The ends were cut back, 5 bases at V and 1 base at J, with 11 bases in the middle. Germline V gene lookup returns CDR1 DFQATT and CDR2 SNEGSKA (reference sequence). CDR3 length: 13 residues. The CDR3: CSALQWSNTEAFF. For the CDR3, the DNA is TGCAGTGCTTTGCAGTGGTCGAACACTGAAGCTTTCTTT.

Only a few counts were recorded for this clonotype. The chain uses TRBV29-1 and TRBJ2-7, with D unresolved. The V and J ends lost 4 bases and 3 bases respectively, with 13 bases between them. Germline CDR1 SQVTM, CDR2 ANQGSEA. The CDR3 extends over 13 amino acids. CDR3 DNA sequence: TGCAGCGTTGGAGGTCCAGGAGTCTACGAGCAGTACTTC. This translates into CSVGGPGVYEQYF.

The chain has TRBV7-2 and TRBJ2-1; 9 nucleotides match TRBD2. Germline CDR1 SGHTA, CDR2 FQGNSA. The junction had 9 bases not matched to a gene; V was cut back by 4 bases and J by 8 bases. CDR3 size: 15 residues. The DNA for the CDR3 is TGTGCCAGCAGCTCGGGACTAGCCGCAATCCATGAGCAGTTCTTC. Amino acid sequence: CASSSGLAAIHEQFF.

The table lists this clonotype with a few counts. The chain employs TRBV12-3 or TRBV12-4 and TRBJ1-5, with TRBD1 identical over 10 bases. This CDR3 is built from 17 residues. Losses at the gene ends were 3 bases for V and 10 bases for J; bases not matched to a gene: 15. The CDR3 DNA sequence: TGTGCCAGCAGTTTGGTCGGGACAGGGGTGTTTTTAGGTCCCCAGCATTTT. Translation: CASSLVGTGVFLGPQHF.

The chain employs TRBV20-1 and TRBJ2-7; D ambiguous. CDR3 length equals 15 residues. Per the germline V gene, CDR1 is DFQATT and CDR2 is SNEGSKA (reference sequence). The V end was cut by 0 bases, the J end by 7 bases, with 19 bases between. The CDR3 spells CSARDVVYPLGEQYF. CDR3 in DNA: TGCAGTGCTAGAGACGTTGTATACCCACTCGGGGAGCAGTACTTC.

The chain carries TRBV29-1 and TRBJ1-1, with TRBD1 as a possible D gene (5 bases). The CDR3 has 12 residues. CDR1 SQVTM and CDR2 ANQGSEA come from the germline V gene. The V and J ends lost 6 bases and 7 bases respectively, with 15 bases between them. CDR3 nucleotides: TGCAGCGTCCAAACCCTGGACATTGAAGCTTTCTTT. Residues: CSVQTLDIEAFF.

The gene calls are TRBV6-6 and TRBJ2-7; D is undetermined. The CDR3 consists of 12 residues. Germline V lookup: CDR1 MNHNY, CDR2 SVGAGI (reference sequence). Trimming pared 2 bases from V and 6 bases from J, leaving 8 bases between. CDR3 bases: TGTGCCAGCAGTTACAGGGAAAGCGAGCAGTACTTC. It codes for CASSYRESEQYF.

The chain links TRBV29-1 to TRBJ2-7, with D possibly being TRBD2 (5 bases). The germline V gene has CDR1 SQVTM and CDR2 ANQGSEA. This CDR3 region has 12 residues. Trimming cost V 5 bases and J 2 bases, with 10 bases left between them. The chain's CDR3 is CSVTADTYEQYF. The CDR3 DNA sequence: TGCAGCGTTACAGCGGATACCTACGAGCAGTACTTC.

The chain joins TRBV15 to TRBJ1-5; the D gene is possibly TRBD1 (6 bases). Trimming left V 5 bases short and J 5 bases short, with 13 bases between. The CDR3 loop spans 14 amino acids. The germline CDR1 and CDR2 sequences are LNHNV and YYDKDF (reference sequence). The CDR3 is CATSSRDIYQPQHF. CDR3 coding DNA: TGTGCCACCAGCTCCCGGGACATCTATCAGCCCCAGCATTTT.